Described below is a single T cell receptor (beta chain) sequence and its context. Antigen: not known. These data come from a study of graft-versus-host responses after intestinal transplantation. In the study overall: Induction with anti-thymocyte globulin, then tacrolimus and steroids for around three years, was given to all recipients. Study-wide results and limits: Recipient-marrow GvH clones were detected, some having first appeared in ileum or blood. Allografts carried high graft-versus-host to host-versus-graft clonal ratios in patients having graft-donor T cell macrochimerism.

Only in-frame clones appear in the TCRdb table, and some are missing; sequencing was by immunoSEQ multiplex PCR. This sample has 120,000 or so clones, with about 94% found just once. This TCR derives from a human donor who received an intestinal transplant. The starting material was unstimulated CD8+ T cells sorted from spleen or lymph node cells, obtained before intestinal transplant.

The CDR3 region has the DNA TGTGCCAGCAGCTGGACAGCAGCTTACACAGATACGCAGTATTTT. The encoded protein is CASSWTAAYTDTQYF. J is TRBJ2-3 and V is TRBV2; perhaps TRBD1 as D (6 bases). CDR3 size: 15 residues. Trimming left V 6 bases short and J 2 bases short, with 15 bases between. CDR1 is SNHLY and CDR2 is FYNNEI in the germline V gene. The full variable domain, its missing parts supplied by reference TRBV2 and TRBJ2-3, is EPEVTQTPSHQVTQMGQEVILRCVPISNHLYFYWYRQILGQKVEFLVSFYNNEISEKSEIFDDQFSVERPDGSNFTLKIRSTKLEDSAMYFCASSWTAAYTDTQYFGPGTRLTVL.